Listed here are 17 T cell receptor beta chains from one sample, sequenced in a study of T cells in Graves' hyperthyroidism and ophthalmopathy. Amplification yielded TCR beta CDR3 regions, with RNA transcripts as the source. The TCR CDR3 was amplified in a first-round RT-PCR using the HTBI primer set. TCRdb re-analysed the multiplex PCR reads in MiXCR, keeping a single row per CDR3 protein. The repertoire consists of around 760,000 distinct CDR3 sequences, with 35% occurring once and the leading ten covering around a third. The sequencing sample was made of blood. The receptors here all came from a woman between 40 and 50 years old with Graves' hyperthyroidism.

This clonotype was picked up many times. The chain uses TRBV7-9 and TRBJ2-7; D gene uncertain. Germline loops: CDR1 SEHNR, CDR2 FQNEAQ (reference sequence). The ends were cut back, 1 base at V and 2 bases at J, with 9 bases in the middle. The CDR3 is 14 amino acids. The chain's CDR3 is CASSLDGFAYEQYF. In nucleotides, the CDR3 is TGTGCCAGCAGCTTAGATGGGTTCGCCTACGAGCAGTACTTC.

CDR3 sequence reads: CASSFLGPLNTEAFF. The CDR3, as DNA: TGTGCCAGCAGCTTTTTAGGACCCTTGAACACTGAAGCTTTCTTT. The chain couples TRBV9 to TRBJ1-1; D unclear. CDR1 SGDLS and CDR2 YYNGEE come from the germline V gene. V was cut by 4 bases and J by 0 bases, with 13 bases left in between. This CDR3 comprises 15 residues. Full variable domain (outside the CDR3, taken from reference TRBV9 and TRBJ1-1): DSGVTQTPKHLITATGQRVTLRCSPRSGDLSVYWYQQSLDQGLQFLIQYYNGEERAKGNILERFSAQQFPDLHSELNLSSLELGDSALYFCASSFLGPLNTEAFFGQGTRLTVV.

The rearrangement links TRBV20-1 to TRBJ2-5, with D possibly TRBD2 on 6 matching bases. V was pared by 6 bases and J by 3 bases, with 14 bases between. The CDR3 covers 13 residues. Per the germline V gene, CDR1 is DFQATT and CDR2 is SNEGSKA (reference sequence). The CDR3 sequence: CSARNAGKETQYF. The CDR3 nucleotides are TGCAGTGCCCGAAACGCGGGGAAAGAGACCCAGTACTTC.

This clonotype was observed a single time. This chain links TRBV7-9 with TRBJ2-7; 12 nucleotides align to TRBD1. V lost 11 bases to trimming and J lost 5 bases; unmatched junction nucleotides: 4. CDR1 is SEHNR, CDR2 FQNEAQ, per germline (reference sequence). The CDR3 runs to 12 residues. The CDR3 DNA sequence: TGTGCCTGGGACAGGGGGCAGCACGAGCAGTACTTC. It yields the protein CAWDRGQHEQYF.

This clonotype has ten or more counts. The J gene is TRBJ1-6, the V gene TRBV14; 7 bases align to TRBD1. This CDR3 comprises 14 residues. V shed 0 bases and J 10 bases; nucleotides not matched to a gene: 3. Germline loops: CDR1 SGHDN, CDR2 FVKESK. CDR3 nucleotide sequence: TGTGCCAGCAGCCAAGAAAACAGGGGCTCACCCCTCCACTTT. Its protein product is CASSQENRGSPLHF.

This sequence joins TRBV7-2 and TRBJ1-3; D call uncertain. The germline V and J ends were trimmed by 5 bases and 0 bases, with 11 bases remaining between them. Germline CDR1 reads SGHTA; CDR2 reads FQGNSA. The length of the CDR3 is 15 residues. The CDR3 coding sequence is TGTGCCAGCAGCCCGACGGGTTACTCTGGAAACACCATATATTTT. Translated: CASSPTGYSGNTIYF.

This clonotype came up a few times. J is TRBJ2-3 and V is TRBV7-2, with TRBD2 matching 8 bases. The CDR3 is 14 residues long. The V gene end was trimmed by 4 bases and the J gene end by 5 bases; junction bases not matched to a gene: 5. Germline V gene lookup returns CDR1 SGHTA and CDR2 FQGNSA. CDR3 bases: TGTGCCAGCAGCTCAGCGGGGGACGGAGATACGCAGTATTTT. It specifies CASSSAGDGDTQYF.

This clonotype has just a few counts. CDR3 sequence reads: CASSQTTGREAFF. In nucleotides, the CDR3 is TGCGCCAGCAGCCAAACCACGGGCCGAGAAGCTTTCTTT. The rearrangement uses TRBV4-3 and TRBJ1-1, with D unclear. Trimming removed 2 bases from V and 8 bases from J, with 12 bases in between. The CDR3 length is 13 residues. CDR1 and CDR2 from the germline V gene are LGHNA and YSLEER.

This clonotype was counted at least ten times. This sequence joins TRBV7-9 and TRBJ1-1, with D possibly TRBD1 on 5 matching bases. Germline V gives CDR1 SEHNR, CDR2 FQNEAQ (reference sequence). V was shortened by 5 bases and J by 13 bases, with 23 bases between the two germline ends. This CDR3 is 14 amino acids long. DNA of the CDR3: TGTGCCAGCAGCACCCCCGGGACGCGGGGGGAGGATTTCTTT. Translated, it gives CASSTPGTRGEDFF.

This chain links TRBV7-2 with TRBJ2-7; TRBD2 aligns across 8 bases. The CDR3 length is 17 residues. J gave up 7 bases and V 3 bases, and 17 bases lay outside the gene matches. Germline V gene sequence: CDR1 SGHTA, CDR2 FQGNSA. CDR3 bases: TGTGCCAGCAGCTTTCTAGCGGGTGCGGACGGTCCGTATGAGCAGTACTTC. It yields the protein CASSFLAGADGPYEQYF.

This clonotype was counted ten times or more. V usage is TRBV20-1 and J usage is TRBJ1-1; 12 bases map to TRBD1. Trimming at V came to 5 bases and at J to 6 bases, leaving 10 bases not matched to a gene. This CDR3 is built from 15 residues. CDR1 DFQATT and CDR2 SNEGSKA come from the germline V gene (reference sequence). This chain's CDR3 is CSAVGQGAVYAEAFF. CDR3 bases: TGCAGTGCTGTGGGACAGGGGGCTGTGTACGCTGAAGCTTTCTTT.

Comment on this clonotype: This may stem from a read error, because a much larger clone lies one nucleotide away. This sequence joins TRBV20-1 and TRBJ2-7, with 8 bases aligning to TRBD1. The germline V gene has CDR1 DFQATT and CDR2 SNEGSKA (reference sequence). This CDR3 spans 14 amino acids. After removal of 6 bases from V and 5 bases from J, the junction contained 12 bases not matched to a gene. The CDR3 bases are TGCAGTGCCAACCACCCGAGACAGGGGCACGAGCAGTACTTC. Protein product: CSANHPRQGHEQYF.

In its sample, this clonotype was seen many times. V gene TRBV7-2 combines with J gene TRBJ2-5; either TRBD1 or TRBD2 may supply D (5 bases each). This CDR3 is built from 12 residues. Per germline, CDR1 SGHTA and CDR2 FQGNSA. V was trimmed by 3 bases and J by 3 bases, leaving 5 bases between them. The CDR3 region has the DNA TGTGCCAGCAGCTTGGGGGAAGAGACCCAGTACTTC. Its protein is CASSLGEETQYF.

The CDR3 nucleotides read TGCGCCAGCAGCCAAGGGACGAGGCTTACTGAAGCTTTCTTT. Translated, it gives CASSQGTRLTEAFF. The chain has TRBV4-1 and TRBJ1-1; no definite D call. The CDR3 spans 14 residues. Trimming shortened V by 1 base and J by 5 bases, and 11 bases separated the two germline ends. CDR1 and CDR2 (germline): MGHRA, YSYEKL.

With regard to this clonotype: The junction shows a germline mismatch at one end, possibly a read error. J is TRBJ2-1 and V is TRBV29-1; the D gene is possibly TRBD2 (5 bases). The CDR3 totals 12 residues. In germline, CDR1 is SQVTM, CDR2 ANQGSEA. In DNA form, the CDR3 reads TGCAGCGTTGAAGCCGCCGGGAATGAACAGTTCTTC. This codes for CSVEAAGNEQFF.

This chain uses TRBV7-3 with TRBJ1-1; D perhaps matches TRBD1 (5 bases). The CDR3 loop spans 13 amino acids. The V end lost 2 bases, the J end lost 5 bases, and 9 bases lay between the germline ends. Germline V gives CDR1 SGHTA, CDR2 FQGTGA. CDR3 in DNA: TGTGCCAGCAGCTTAGACGGGACGACTGAAGCTTTCTTT. It translates to CASSLDGTTEAFF.

J is TRBJ1-5 and V is TRBV5-1, with D possibly being TRBD1 (6 bases). V dropped 4 bases and J dropped 11 bases, with 19 bases sitting between them. The CDR3 has 14 amino acids. Germline V gene sequence: CDR1 SGHRS, CDR2 YFSETQ. CDR3: CASSAGTNKDSQHF. The CDR3, as DNA: TGCGCCAGCAGCGCCGGGACAAATAAGGATTCCCAGCATTTT.